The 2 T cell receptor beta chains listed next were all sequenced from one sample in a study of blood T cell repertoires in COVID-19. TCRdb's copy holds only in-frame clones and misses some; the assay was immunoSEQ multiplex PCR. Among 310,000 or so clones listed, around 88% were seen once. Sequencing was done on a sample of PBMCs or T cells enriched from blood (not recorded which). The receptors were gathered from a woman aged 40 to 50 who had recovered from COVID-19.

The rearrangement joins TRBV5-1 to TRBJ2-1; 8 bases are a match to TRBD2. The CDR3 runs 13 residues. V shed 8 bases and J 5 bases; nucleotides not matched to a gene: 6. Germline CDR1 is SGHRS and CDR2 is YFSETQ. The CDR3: CASGAAGDNEQFF. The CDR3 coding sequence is TGCGCCAGTGGGGCAGCGGGAGACAATGAGCAGTTCTTC.

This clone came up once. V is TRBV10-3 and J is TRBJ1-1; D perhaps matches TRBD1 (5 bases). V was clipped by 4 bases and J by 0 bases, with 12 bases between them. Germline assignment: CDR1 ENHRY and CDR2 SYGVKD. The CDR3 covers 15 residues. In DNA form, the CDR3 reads TGTGCCATCAGTGGGAGGGACGGCTTGAACACTGAAGCTTTCTTT. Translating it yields CAISGRDGLNTEAFF.